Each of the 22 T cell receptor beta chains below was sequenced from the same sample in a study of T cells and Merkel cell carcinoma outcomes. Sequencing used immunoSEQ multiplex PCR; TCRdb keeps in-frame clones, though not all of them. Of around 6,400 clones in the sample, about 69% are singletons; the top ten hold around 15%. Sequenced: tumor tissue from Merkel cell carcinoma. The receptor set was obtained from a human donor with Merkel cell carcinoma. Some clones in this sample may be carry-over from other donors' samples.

As DNA, the CDR3 is TGTGCCAGCTCACCACGCCGCGGGAGATTCCACAATGAGCAGTTCTTC. This gives the protein CASSPRRGRFHNEQFF. The chain employs TRBV18 and TRBJ2-1; 7 nucleotides agree with TRBD2. Germline CDR1 reads KGHSH; CDR2 reads LQKENI. V shed 1 base, J shed 5 bases, and the junction held 8 bases outside the gene matches. The CDR3 sequence is 16 residues long.

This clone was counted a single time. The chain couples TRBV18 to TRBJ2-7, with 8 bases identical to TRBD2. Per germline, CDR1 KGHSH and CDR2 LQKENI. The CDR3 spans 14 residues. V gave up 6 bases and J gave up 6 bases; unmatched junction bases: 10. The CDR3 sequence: CASSLAGPPGEQYF. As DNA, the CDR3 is TGTGCCAGCTCCTTAGCGGGACCCCCGGGCGAGCAGTACTTC.

As DNA, the CDR3 is TGTGCCAGCAGTTTCGGGGGGGCGAGTGGCTACACCTTC. It codes for CASSFGGASGYTF. V and J are TRBV28 and TRBJ1-2, with D maybe TRBD1 (6 bases). V was pared by 3 bases and J by 7 bases, with 12 bases between. The CDR3 spans 13 residues. Germline-derived CDR1 and CDR2 are MDHEN and SYDVKM.

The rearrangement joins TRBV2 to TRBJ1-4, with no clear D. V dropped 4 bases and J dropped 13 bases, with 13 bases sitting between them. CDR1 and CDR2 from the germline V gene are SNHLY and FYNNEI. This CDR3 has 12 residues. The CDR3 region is CASSGEAPRLFF. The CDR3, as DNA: TGTGCCAGCAGTGGTGAAGCCCCAAGACTGTTTTTT.

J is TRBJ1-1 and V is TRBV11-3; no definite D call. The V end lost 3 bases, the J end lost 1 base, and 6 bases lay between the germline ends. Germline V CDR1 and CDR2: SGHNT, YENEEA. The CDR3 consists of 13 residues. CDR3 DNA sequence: TGTGCCAGCAGCTTTGGACGGAACACTGAAGCTTTCTTT. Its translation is CASSFGRNTEAFF.

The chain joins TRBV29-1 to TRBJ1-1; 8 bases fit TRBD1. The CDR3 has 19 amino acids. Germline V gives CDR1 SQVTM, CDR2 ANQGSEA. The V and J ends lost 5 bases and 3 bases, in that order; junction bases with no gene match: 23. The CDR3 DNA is TGCAGCGTTACCTCTCTTTCTGACAGGGGAAGAGTAATAGACACTGAAGCTTTCTTT. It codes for CSVTSLSDRGRVIDTEAFF. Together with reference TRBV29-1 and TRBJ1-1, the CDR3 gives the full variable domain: SAVISQKPSRDICQRGTSLTIQCQVDSQVTMMFWYRQQPGQSLTLIATANQGSEATYESGFVIDKFPISRPNLTFSTLTVSNMSPEDSSIYLCSVTSLSDRGRVIDTEAFFGQGTRLTVV.

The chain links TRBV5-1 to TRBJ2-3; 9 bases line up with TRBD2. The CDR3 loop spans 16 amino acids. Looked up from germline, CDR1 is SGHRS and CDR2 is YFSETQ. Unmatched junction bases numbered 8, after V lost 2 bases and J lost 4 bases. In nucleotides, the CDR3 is TGCGCCAGCAGCTTAATAGCGGGAGTAGGTTCAGATACGCAGTATTTT. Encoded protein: CASSLIAGVGSDTQYF.

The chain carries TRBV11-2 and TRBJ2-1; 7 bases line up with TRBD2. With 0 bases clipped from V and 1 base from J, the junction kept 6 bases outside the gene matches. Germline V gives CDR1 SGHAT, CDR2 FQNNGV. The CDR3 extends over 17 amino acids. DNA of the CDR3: TGTGCCAGCAGCTTAGATCAAGTCGGGAGGTCCTACAATGAGCAGTTCTTC. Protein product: CASSLDQVGRSYNEQFF.

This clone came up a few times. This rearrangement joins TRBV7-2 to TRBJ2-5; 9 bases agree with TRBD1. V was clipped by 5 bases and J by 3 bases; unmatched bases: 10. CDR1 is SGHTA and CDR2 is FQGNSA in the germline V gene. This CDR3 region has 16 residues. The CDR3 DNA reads TGTGCCAGCAGCCCAAGCTCCGGGACAGGGAAAGAGACCCAGTACTTC. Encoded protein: CASSPSSGTGKETQYF.

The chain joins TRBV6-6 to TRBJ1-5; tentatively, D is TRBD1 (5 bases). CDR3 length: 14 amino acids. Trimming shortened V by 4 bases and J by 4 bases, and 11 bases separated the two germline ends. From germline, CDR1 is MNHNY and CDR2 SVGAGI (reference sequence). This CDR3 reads CASSFRGSNQPQHF. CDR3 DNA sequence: TGTGCCAGCAGTTTTCGGGGGTCAAATCAGCCCCAGCATTTT.

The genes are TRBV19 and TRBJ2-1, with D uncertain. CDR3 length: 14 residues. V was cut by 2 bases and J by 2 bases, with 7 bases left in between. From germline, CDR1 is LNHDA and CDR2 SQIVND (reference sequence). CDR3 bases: TGTGCCAGTAGTATACAACAACCCTACAATGAGCAGTTCTTC. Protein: CASSIQQPYNEQFF.

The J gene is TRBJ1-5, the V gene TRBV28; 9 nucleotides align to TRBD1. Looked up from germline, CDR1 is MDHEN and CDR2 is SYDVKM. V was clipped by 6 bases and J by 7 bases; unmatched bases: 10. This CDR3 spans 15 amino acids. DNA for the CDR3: TGTGCCAGCAGCCGCACTACAGGGGGCGAACAGCCCCAGCATTTT. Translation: CASSRTTGGEQPQHF.

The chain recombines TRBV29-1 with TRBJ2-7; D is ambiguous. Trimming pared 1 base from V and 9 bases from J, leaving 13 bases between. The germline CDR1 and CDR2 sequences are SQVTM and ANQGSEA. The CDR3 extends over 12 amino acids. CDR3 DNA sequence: TGCAGCGTTGAAGTTTCCAGGAGATGGCAGTACTTC. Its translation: CSVEVSRRWQYF.

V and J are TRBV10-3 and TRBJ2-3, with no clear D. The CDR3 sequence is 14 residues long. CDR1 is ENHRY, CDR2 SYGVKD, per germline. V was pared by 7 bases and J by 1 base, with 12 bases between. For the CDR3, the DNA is TGTGCCATCAACCTAGGTGGGGGCACAGATACGCAGTATTTT. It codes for CAINLGGGTDTQYF.

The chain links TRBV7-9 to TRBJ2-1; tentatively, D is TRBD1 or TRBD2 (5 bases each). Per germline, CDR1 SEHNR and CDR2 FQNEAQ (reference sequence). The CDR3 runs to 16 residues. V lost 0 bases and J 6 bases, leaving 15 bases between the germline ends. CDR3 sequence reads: CASSLAGWGLGNEQFF. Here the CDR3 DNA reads TGTGCCAGCAGCTTAGCGGGTTGGGGGTTGGGCAATGAGCAGTTCTTC.

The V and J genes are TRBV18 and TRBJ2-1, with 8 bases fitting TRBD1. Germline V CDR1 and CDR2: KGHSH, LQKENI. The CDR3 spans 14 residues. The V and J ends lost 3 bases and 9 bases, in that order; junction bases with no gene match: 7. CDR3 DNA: TGTGCCAGCTCACCGGACAGGGTATGGGGTGAGCAGTTCTTC. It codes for CASSPDRVWGEQFF.

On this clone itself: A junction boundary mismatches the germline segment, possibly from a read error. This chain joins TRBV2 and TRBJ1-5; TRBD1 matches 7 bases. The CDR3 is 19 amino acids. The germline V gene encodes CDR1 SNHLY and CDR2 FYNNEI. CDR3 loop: CVSSLSKARDSEANQPQHF. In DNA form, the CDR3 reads TGTGTCAGCAGTCTATCAAAAGCCCGGGACAGCGAGGCGAATCAGCCCCAGCATTTT.

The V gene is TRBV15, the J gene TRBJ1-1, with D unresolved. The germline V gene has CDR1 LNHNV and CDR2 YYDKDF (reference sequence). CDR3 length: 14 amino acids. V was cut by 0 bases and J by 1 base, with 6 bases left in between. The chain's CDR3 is CATSREVGNTEAFF. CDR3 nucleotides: TGTGCCACCAGCAGAGAGGTCGGGAACACTGAAGCTTTCTTT.

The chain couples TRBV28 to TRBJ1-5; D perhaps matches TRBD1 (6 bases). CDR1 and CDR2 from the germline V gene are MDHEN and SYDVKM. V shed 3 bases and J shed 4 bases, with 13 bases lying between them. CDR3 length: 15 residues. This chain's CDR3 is CASSFRTVKNQPQHF. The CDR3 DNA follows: TGTGCCAGCAGTTTCAGGACAGTTAAAAATCAGCCCCAGCATTTT.

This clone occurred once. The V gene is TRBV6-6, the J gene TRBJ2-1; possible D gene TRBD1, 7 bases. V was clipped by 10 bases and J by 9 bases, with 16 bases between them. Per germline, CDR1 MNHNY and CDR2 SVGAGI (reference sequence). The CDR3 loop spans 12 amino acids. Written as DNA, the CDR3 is TGTGCCACCCTGACAGGGACTGGTGAGCAGTTCTTC. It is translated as CATLTGTGEQFF.

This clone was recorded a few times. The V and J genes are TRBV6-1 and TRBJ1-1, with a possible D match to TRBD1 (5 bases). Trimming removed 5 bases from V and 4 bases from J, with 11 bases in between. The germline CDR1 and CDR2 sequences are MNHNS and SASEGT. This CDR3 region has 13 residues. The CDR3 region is CASSSGIGTEAFF. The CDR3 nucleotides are TGTGCCAGCAGTTCAGGGATAGGCACTGAAGCTTTCTTT.

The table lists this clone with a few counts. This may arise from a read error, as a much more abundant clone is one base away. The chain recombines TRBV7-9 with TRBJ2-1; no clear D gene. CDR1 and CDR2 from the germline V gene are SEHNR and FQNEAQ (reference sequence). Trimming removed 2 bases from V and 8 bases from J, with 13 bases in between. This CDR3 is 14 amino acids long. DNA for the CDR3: TGTGCCAGCAGCTTAATCGCAGTTTACGATGAGCAGTTCTTC. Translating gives CASSLIAVYDEQFF.